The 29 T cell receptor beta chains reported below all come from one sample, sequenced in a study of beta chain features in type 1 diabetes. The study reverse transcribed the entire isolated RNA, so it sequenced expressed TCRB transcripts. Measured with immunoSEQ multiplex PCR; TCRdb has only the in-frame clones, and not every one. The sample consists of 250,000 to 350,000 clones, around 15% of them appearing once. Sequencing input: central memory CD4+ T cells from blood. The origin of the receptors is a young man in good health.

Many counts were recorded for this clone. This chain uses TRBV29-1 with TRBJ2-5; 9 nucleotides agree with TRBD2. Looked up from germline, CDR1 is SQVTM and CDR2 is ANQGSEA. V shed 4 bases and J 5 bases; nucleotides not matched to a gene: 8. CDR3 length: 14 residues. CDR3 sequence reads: CSVGGSGGSETQYF. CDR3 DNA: TGCAGCGTTGGAGGTAGCGGGGGATCCGAGACCCAGTACTTC.

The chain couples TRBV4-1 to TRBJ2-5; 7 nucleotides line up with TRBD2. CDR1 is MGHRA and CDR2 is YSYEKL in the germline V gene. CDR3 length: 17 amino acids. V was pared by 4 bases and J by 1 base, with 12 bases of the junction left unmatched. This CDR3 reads CASSPGGASGFQETQYF. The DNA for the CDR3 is TGCGCCAGCAGCCCCGGCGGCGCTAGCGGTTTCCAAGAGACCCAGTACTTC.

The CDR3 DNA follows: TGTGCCAGCAGTTCATCCGGGGAAAAGGGGCCCCAGCATTTT. Protein product: CASSSSGEKGPQHF. V and J are TRBV6-1 and TRBJ1-5; D unresolved. The V end lost 5 bases, the J end lost 9 bases, and 17 bases lay between the germline ends. Germline loops: CDR1 MNHNS, CDR2 SASEGT. This CDR3 region has 14 residues.

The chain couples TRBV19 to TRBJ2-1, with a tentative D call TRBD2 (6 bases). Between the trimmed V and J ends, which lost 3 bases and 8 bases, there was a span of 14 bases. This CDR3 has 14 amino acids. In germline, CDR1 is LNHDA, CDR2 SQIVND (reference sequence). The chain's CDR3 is CASSIRLESHEQFF. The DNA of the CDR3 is TGTGCCAGTAGTATCCGACTAGAAAGCCATGAGCAGTTCTTC. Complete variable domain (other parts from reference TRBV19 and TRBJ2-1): DGGITQSPKYLFRKEGQNVTLSCEQNLNHDAMYWYRQDPGQGLRLIYYSQIVNDFQKGDIAEGYSVSREKKESFPLTVTSAQKNPTAFYLCASSIRLESHEQFFGPGTRLTVL.

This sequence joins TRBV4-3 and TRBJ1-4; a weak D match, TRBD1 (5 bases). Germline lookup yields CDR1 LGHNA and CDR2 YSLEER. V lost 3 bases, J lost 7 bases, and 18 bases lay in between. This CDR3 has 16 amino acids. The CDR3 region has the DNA TGCGCCAGCAGCCACAGTCGGAGGGGTTCGGGTGAAAAACTGTTTTTT. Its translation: CASSHSRRGSGEKLFF.

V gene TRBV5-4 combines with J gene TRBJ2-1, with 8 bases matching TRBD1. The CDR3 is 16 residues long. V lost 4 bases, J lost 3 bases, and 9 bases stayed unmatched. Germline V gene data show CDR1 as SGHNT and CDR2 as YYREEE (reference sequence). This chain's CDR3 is CASSPGQGKIYNEQFF. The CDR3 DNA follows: TGTGCCAGCAGCCCAGGACAGGGAAAGATCTACAATGAGCAGTTCTTC. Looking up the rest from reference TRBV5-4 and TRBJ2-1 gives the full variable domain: ETGVTQSPTHLIKTRGQQVTLRCSSQSGHNTVSWYQQALGQGPQFIFQYYREEENGRGNFPPRFSGLQFPNYSSELNVNALELDDSALYLCASSPGQGKIYNEQFFGPGTRLTVL.

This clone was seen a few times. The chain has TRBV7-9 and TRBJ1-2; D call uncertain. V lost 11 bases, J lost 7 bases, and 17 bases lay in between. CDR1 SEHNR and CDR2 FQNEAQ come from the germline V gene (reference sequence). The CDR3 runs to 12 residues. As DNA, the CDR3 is TGTGCCTGTCGGAGGGCTTCGGGTGGCTACACCTTC. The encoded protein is CACRRASGGYTF.

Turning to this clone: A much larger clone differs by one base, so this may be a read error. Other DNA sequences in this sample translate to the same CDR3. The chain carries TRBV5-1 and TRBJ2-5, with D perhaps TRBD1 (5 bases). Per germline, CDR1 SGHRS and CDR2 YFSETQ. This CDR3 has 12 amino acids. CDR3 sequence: CASSWGKETQYF. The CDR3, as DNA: TGTGCCAGCAGCTGGGGCAAAGAGACCCAGTACTTC.

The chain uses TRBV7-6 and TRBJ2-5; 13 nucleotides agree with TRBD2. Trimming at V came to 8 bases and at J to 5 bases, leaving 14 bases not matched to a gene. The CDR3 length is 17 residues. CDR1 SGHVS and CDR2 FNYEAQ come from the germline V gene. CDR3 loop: CASGGLAGVGREETQYF. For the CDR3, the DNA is TGTGCCAGCGGAGGACTAGCGGGAGTGGGTCGGGAGGAGACCCAGTACTTC.

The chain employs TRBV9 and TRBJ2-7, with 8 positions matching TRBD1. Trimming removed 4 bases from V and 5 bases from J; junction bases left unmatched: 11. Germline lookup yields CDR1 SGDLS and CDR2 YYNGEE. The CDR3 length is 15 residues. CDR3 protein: CASSPGQGIRDEQYF. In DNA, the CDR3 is TGTGCCAGCAGCCCAGGACAGGGTATAAGGGACGAGCAGTACTTC.

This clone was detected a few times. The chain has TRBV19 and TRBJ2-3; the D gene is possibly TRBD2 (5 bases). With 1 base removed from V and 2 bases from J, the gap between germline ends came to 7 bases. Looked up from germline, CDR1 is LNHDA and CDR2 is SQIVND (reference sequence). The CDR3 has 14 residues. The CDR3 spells CASSIGGFTDTQYF. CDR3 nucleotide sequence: TGTGCCAGTAGTATAGGCGGGTTCACAGATACGCAGTATTTT.

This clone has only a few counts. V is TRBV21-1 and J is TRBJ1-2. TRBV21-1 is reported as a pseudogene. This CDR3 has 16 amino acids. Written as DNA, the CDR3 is TGTGCCAGCATCAACCCGGGACTACGGGTAAACTATGGCTACACCTTC. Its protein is CASINPGLRVNYGYTF.

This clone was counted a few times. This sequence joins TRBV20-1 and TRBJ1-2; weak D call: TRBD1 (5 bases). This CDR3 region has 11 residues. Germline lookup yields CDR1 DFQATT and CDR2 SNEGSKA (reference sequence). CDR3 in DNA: TGCCTCATCACCGGGACCGAGGGCTACACCTTC. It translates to CLITGTEGYTF.

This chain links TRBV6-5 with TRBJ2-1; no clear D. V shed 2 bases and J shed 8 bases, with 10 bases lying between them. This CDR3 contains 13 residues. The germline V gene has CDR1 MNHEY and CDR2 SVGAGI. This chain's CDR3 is CASSYKGGDEQFF. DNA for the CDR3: TGTGCCAGCAGTTACAAGGGTGGCGATGAGCAGTTCTTC.

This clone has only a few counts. CDR3 bases: TGTGCCAGCAGCTTGGGACAGGGAAGGGGAGCTGAAAAACTGTTTTTT. Its translation is CASSLGQGRGAEKLFF. The rearrangement joins TRBV5-4 to TRBJ1-4, with 7 bases matching TRBD1. This CDR3 comprises 16 residues. Trimming removed 0 bases from V and 7 bases from J; junction bases left unmatched: 9. Germline CDR1 SGHNT, CDR2 YYREEE (reference sequence). Drawing the rest from reference TRBV5-4 and TRBJ1-4, the complete variable domain is ETGVTQSPTHLIKTRGQQVTLRCSSQSGHNTVSWYQQALGQGPQFIFQYYREEENGRGNFPPRFSGLQFPNYSSELNVNALELDDSALYLCASSLGQGRGAEKLFFGSGTQLSVL.

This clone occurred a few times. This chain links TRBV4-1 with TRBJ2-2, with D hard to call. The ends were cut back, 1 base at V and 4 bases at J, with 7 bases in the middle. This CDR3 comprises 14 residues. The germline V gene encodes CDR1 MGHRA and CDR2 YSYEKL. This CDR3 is CASSQVGVTGELFF. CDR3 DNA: TGCGCCAGCAGCCAAGTAGGTGTCACCGGGGAGCTGTTTTTT.

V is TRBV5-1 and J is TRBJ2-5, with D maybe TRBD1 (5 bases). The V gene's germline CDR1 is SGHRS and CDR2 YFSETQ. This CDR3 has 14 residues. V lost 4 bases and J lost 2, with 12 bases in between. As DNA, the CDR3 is TGCGCCAGCAGCCAAAACGACAGACAAGAGACCCAGTACTTC. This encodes CASSQNDRQETQYF.

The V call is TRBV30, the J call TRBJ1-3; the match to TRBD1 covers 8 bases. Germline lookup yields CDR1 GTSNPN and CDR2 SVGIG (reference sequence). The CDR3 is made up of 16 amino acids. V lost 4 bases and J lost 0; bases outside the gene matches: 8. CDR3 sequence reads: CAWTRGRRSSGNTIYF. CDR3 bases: TGTGCCTGGACCAGGGGGCGGAGAAGCTCTGGAAACACCATATATTTT. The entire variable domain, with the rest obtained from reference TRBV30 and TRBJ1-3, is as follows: SQTIHQWPATLVQPVGSPLSLECTVEGTSNPNLYWYRQAAGRGLQLLFYSVGIGQISSEVPQNLSASRPQDRQFILSSKKLLLSDSGFYLCAWTRGRRSSGNTIYFGEGSWLTVV.

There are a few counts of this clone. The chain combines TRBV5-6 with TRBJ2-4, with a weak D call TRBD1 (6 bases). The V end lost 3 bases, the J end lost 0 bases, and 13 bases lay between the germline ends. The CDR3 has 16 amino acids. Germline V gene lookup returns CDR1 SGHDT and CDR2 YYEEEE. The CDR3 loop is CASSWGQALAKNIQYF. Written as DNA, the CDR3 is TGTGCCAGCAGCTGGGGGCAGGCGCTAGCCAAAAACATTCAGTACTTC. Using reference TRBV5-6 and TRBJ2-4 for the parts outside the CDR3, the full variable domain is DAGVTQSPTHLIKTRGQQVTLRCSPKSGHDTVSWYQQALGQGPQFIFQYYEEEERQRGNFPDRFSGHQFPNYSSELNVNALLLGDSALYLCASSWGQALAKNIQYFGAGTRLSVL.

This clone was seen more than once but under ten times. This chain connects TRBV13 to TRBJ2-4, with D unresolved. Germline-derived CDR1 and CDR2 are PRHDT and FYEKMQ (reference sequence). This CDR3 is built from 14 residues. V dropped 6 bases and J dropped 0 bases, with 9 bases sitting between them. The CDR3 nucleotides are TGTGCCAGCAGGACGGGCCCAGCCAAAAACATTCAGTACTTC. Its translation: CASRTGPAKNIQYF.

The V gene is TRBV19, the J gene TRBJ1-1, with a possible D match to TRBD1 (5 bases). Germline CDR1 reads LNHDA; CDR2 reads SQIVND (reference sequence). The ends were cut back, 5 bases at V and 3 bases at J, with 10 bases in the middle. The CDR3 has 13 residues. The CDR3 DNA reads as TGTGCCAGTAGTGCCCCAGGGTACACTGAAGCTTTCTTT. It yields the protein CASSAPGYTEAFF.

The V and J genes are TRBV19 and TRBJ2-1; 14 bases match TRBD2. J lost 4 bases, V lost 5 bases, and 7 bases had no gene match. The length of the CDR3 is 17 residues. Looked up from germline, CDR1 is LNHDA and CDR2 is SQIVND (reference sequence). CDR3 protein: CASSSGTSGSWYNEQFF. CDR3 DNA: TGTGCCAGTAGTTCCGGGACTAGCGGGAGCTGGTACAATGAGCAGTTCTTC.

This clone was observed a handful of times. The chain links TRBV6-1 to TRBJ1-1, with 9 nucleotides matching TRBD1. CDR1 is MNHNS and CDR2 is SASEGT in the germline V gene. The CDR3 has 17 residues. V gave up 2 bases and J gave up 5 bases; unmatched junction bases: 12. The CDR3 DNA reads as TGTGCCAGCAGTGAAAGTCTTTGGACAGGGGTAAAGACTGAAGCTTTCTTT. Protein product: CASSESLWTGVKTEAFF.

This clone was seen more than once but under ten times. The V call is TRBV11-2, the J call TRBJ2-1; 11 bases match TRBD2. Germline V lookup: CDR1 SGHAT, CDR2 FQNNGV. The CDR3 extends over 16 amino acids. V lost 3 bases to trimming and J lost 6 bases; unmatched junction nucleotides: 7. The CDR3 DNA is TGTGCCAGCAGCTTGACTAGCGGGGTTATCAGCAATGAGCAGTTCTTC. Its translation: CASSLTSGVISNEQFF.

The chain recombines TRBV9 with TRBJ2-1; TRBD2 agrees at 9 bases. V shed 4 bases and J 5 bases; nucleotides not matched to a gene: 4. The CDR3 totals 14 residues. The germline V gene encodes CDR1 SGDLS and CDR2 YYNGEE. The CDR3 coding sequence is TGTGCCAGCAGCTCACTAGCGGGCGACAATGAGCAGTTCTTC. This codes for CASSSLAGDNEQFF.

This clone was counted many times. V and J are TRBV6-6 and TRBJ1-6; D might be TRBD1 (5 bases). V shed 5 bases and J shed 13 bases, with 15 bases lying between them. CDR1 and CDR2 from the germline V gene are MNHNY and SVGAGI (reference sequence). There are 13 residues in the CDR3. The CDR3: CASSQQNDSPLHF. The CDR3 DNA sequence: TGTGCCAGCAGTCAACAAAACGACAGTCCCCTCCACTTT.

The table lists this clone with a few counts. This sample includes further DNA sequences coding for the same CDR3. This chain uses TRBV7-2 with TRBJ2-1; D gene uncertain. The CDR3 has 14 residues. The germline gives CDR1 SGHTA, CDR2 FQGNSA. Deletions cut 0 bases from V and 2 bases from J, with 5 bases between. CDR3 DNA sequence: TGTGCCAGCAGCTTAGCGGGCACCTACAATGAGCAGTTCTTC. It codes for CASSLAGTYNEQFF.

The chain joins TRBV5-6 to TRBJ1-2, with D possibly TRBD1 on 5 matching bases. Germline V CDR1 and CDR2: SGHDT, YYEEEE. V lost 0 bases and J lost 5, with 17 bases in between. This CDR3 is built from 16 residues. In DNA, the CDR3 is TGTGCCAGCAGCTTGGCCAGCGTCCAGGGAGCTTATGGCTACACCTTC. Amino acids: CASSLASVQGAYGYTF.

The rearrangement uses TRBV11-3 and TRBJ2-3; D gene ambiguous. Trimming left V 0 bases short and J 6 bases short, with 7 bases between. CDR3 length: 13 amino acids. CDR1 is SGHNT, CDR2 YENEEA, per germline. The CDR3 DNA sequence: TGTGCCAGCAGCTTAGACTTTGGGGATACGCAGTATTTT. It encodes CASSLDFGDTQYF.